This TCR beta chain was captured by sequencing in a study of cytomegalovirus exposure and HLA in healthy donors. Healthy people donating bone marrow made up the donors. The V and J ends lost 8 bases and 2 bases respectively, with 10 bases between them. CDR1 is SEHNR and CDR2 is FQNEAQ in the germline V gene (reference sequence). The CDR3 is 13 residues long. Points from the study as a whole: Donor immune exposure was known only as CMV serostatus. The number of N-insertions in an Asian-associated ancestry cluster was reportedly below the roughly 700-donor mean in a later analysis. A prior analysis recorded that most TCR beta V segments were productive about 87% or about 30% of the time.

The PCR used 60 Vbeta and 13 Jbeta primers. Libraries were prepared by immunoSEQ multiplex PCR; TCRdb keeps only in-frame clonotypes and omits some of them. The sample has approximately 240,000 clones, 80% to 90% seen once; the top ten hold about 1%. About this clone itself: The antigen remains undetermined.

Sample: PBMCs. The sequence was obtained from a woman younger than 30 in good health and CMV-seronegative. The V call is TRBV7-9, the J call TRBJ1-3, with no clear D. The CDR3 here is CASPGDAGNTIYF. The CDR3 DNA sequence: TGTGCCAGCCCGGGTGACGCTGGAAACACCATATATTTT.